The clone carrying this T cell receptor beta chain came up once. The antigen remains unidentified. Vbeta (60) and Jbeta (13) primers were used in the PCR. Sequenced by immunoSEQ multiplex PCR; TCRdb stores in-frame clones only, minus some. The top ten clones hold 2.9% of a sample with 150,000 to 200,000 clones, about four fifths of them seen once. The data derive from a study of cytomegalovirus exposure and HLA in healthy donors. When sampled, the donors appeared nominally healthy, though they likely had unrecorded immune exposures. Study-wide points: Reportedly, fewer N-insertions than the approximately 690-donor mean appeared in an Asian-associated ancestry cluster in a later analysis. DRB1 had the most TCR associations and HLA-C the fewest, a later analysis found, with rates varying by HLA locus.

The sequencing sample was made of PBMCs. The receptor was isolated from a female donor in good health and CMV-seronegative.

The CDR3 nucleotides are TGTGCCAGCAGTGGGGGGGCAGCGGGAGCTCATGAGCAGTACTTC. Translation: CASSGGAAGAHEQYF. This rearrangement joins TRBV6-1 to TRBJ2-7; 8 bases line up with TRBD2. The junction had 12 bases not matched to a gene; V was cut back by 4 bases and J by 7 bases. The CDR3 loop spans 15 amino acids. Germline values: CDR1 MNHNS, CDR2 SASEGT.